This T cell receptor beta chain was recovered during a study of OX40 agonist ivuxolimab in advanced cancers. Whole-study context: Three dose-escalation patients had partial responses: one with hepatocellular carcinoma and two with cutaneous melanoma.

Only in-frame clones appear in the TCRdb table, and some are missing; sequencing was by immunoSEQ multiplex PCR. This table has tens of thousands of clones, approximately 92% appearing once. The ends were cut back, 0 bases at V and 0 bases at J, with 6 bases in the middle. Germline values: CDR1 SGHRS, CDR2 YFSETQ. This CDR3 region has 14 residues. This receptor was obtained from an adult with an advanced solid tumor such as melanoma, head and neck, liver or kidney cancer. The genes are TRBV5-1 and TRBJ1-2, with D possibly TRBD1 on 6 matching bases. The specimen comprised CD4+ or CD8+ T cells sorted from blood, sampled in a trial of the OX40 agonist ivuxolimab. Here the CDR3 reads CASSLAGANYGYTF. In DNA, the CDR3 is TGCGCCAGCAGCTTGGCAGGGGCTAACTATGGCTACACCTTC.